The entry below describes one T cell receptor (beta chain). An end of the junction does not agree with germline; a read error may underlie this. Other nucleotide sequences from this sample produce the same CDR3. Seattle researchers signed up patients amid active infection and tracked them longitudinally. This record belongs to a study of blood T cell repertoires in COVID-19. As for the study in general: The United States, Italy and Spain supplied acute and convalescent COVID-19 samples. Sources were T cells, B-cell-depleted T cells, or PBMCs; the material itself was cDNA or gDNA.

TCRdb keeps only in-frame clones here, not all; method: immunoSEQ multiplex PCR. The sample yields about 140,000 clones, around 90% seen once. The CDR3 is 13 residues long. What was sequenced was peripheral blood. This chain connects TRBV12-3 or TRBV12-4 to TRBJ2-5, with D tentatively TRBD2 (5 bases). This clonotype was obtained from a human donor with COVID-19, enrolled during active disease. The donor label of this sample is uncertain. The CDR3 DNA sequence: TGTGCTAGCAGTTTGGGAGATCAAGAGACCCAGTACTTC. It yields the protein CASSLGDQETQYF.